The clone carrying this T cell receptor beta chain was seen more than once but under ten times. These data are taken from a study of cytomegalovirus exposure and HLA in healthy donors. This table comes from immunoSEQ multiplex PCR, and its TCRdb copy is limited to in-frame clones, with some not included. The data show approximately 230,000 clones, more than 85% seen once. V was clipped by 2 bases and J by 1 base, with 9 bases between them. Germline V CDR1 and CDR2: SGHVS, FQNEAQ. This CDR3 is built from 14 residues. The specimen sequenced was PBMCs. The rearrangement joins TRBV7-8 to TRBJ2-7; D ambiguous. This TCR came from a man between 18 and 29 years old in good health and CMV-seropositive. CDR3 DNA: TGTGCCAGCAGCTTATACATGCGATCCTACGAGCAGTACTTC. It codes for CASSLYMRSYEQYF.